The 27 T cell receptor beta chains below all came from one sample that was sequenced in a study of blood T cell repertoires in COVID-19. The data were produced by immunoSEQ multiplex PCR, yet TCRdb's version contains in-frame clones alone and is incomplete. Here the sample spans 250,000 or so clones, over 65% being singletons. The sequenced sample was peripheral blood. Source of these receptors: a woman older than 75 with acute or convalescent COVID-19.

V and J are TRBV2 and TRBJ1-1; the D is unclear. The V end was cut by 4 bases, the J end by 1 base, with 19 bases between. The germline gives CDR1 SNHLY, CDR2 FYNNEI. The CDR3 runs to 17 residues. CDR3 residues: CASSVDKKGGRNTEAFF. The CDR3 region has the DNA TGTGCCAGCAGTGTCGATAAAAAAGGCGGCAGGAACACTGAAGCTTTCTTT.

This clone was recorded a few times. CDR3 nucleotide sequence: TGTGCCACCAGTGAGGCCGGGACAGGGACCCAGTACTTC. Its translation is CATSEAGTGTQYF. This chain uses TRBV24-1 with TRBJ2-5; 8 nucleotides align to TRBD1. The CDR3 consists of 13 residues. Germline-derived CDR1 and CDR2 are KGHDR and SFDVKD. V lost 4 bases, J lost 7 bases, and 4 bases stayed unmatched.

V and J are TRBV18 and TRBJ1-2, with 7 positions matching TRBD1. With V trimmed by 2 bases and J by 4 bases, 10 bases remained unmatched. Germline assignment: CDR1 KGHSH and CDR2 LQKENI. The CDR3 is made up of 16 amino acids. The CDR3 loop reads CASSPASGTDLYGYTF. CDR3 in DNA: TGTGCCAGCTCACCAGCGTCCGGGACAGACCTCTATGGCTACACCTTC.

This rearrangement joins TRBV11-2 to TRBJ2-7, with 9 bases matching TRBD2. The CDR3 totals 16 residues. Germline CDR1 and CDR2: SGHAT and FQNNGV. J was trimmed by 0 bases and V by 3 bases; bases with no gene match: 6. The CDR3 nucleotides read TGTGCCAGCAGCTTCCAAACTAGCGGGCCCTCCTACGAGCAGTACTTC. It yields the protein CASSFQTSGPSYEQYF.

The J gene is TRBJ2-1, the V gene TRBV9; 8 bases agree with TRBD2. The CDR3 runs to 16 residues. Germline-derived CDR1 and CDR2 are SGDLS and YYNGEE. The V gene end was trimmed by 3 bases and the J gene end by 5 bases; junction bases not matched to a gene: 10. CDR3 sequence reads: CASSGRTSLGHNEQFF. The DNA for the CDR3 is TGTGCCAGCAGCGGAAGGACTAGCCTGGGTCACAATGAGCAGTTCTTC.

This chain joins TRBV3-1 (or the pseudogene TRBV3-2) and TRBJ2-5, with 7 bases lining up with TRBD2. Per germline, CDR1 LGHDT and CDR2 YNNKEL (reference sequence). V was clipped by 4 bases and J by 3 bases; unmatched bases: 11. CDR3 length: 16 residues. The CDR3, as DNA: TGTGCCAGCAGCCCCAACTCGGGGGGACCCAAAGAGACCCAGTACTTC. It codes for CASSPNSGGPKETQYF.

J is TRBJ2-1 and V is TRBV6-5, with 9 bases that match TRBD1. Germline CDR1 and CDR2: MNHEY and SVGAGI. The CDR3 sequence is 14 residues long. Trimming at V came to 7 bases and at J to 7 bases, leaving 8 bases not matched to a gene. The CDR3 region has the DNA TGTGCCAGCAAGGGGGACAGGGCGTCAAATGAGCAGTTCTTC. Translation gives CASKGDRASNEQFF.

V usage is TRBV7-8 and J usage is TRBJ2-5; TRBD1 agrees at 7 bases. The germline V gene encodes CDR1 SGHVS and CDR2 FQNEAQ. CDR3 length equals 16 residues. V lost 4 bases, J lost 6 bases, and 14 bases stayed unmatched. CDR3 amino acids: CASSSPPRGRRQTQYF. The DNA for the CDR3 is TGTGCCAGCAGCTCCCCCCCGAGGGGGCGCAGGCAGACCCAGTACTTC.

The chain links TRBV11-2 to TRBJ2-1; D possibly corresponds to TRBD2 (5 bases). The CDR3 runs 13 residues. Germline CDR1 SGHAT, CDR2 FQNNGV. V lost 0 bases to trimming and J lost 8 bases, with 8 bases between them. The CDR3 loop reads CASSLDMRDEQFF. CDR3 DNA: TGTGCCAGCAGCTTAGATATGAGGGATGAGCAGTTCTTC. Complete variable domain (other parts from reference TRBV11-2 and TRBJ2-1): EAGVAQSPRYKIIEKRQSVAFWCNPISGHATLYWYQQILGQGPKLLIQFQNNGVVDDSQLPKDRFSAERLKGVDSTLKIQPAKLEDSAVYLCASSLDMRDEQFFGPGTRLTVL.

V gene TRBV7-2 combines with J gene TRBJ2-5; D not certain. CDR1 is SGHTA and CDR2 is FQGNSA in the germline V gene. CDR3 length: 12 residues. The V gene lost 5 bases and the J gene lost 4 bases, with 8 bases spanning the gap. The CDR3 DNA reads TGTGCCAGCAGCCCCAATAGAGAGACCCAGTACTTC. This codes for CASSPNRETQYF. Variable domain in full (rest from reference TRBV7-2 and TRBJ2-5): GAGVSQSPSNKVTEKGKDVELRCDPISGHTALYWYRQSLGQGLEFLIYFQGNSAPDKSGLPSDRFSAERTGGSVSTLTIQRTQQEDSAVYLCASSPNRETQYFGPGTRLLVL.

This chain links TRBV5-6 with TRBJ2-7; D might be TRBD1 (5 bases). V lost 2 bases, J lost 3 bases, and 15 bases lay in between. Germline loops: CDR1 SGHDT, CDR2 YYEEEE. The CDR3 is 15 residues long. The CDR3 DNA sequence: TGTGCCAGCAGCTTCATGGGTGGGGCCAGCTACGAGCAGTACTTC. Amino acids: CASSFMGGASYEQYF.

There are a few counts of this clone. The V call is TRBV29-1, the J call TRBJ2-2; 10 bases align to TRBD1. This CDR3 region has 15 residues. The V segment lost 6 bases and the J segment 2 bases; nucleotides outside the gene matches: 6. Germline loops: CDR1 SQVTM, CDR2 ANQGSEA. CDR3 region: CSVGTTGGNTGELFF. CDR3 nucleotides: TGCAGCGTGGGCACGACAGGGGGCAACACCGGGGAGCTGTTTTTT.

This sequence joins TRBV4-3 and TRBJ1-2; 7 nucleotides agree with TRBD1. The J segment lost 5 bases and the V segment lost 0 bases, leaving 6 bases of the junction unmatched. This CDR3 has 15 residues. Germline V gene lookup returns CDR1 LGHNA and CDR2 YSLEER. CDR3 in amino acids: CASSQDLTGRYGYTF. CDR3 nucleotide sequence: TGCGCCAGCAGCCAAGATCTGACAGGGCGGTATGGCTACACCTTC.

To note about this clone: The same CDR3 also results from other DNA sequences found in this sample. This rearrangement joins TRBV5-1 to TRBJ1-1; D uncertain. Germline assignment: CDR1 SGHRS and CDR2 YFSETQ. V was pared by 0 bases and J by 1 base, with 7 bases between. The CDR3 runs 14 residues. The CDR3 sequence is CASSLGQPNTEAFF. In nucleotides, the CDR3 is TGCGCCAGCAGCTTGGGGCAACCGAACACTGAAGCTTTCTTT.

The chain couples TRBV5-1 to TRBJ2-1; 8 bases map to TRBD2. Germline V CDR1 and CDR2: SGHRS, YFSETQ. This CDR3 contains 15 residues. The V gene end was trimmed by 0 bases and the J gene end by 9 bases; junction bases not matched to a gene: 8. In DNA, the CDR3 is TGCGCCAGCAGCTTGGTGGCGGGAGGAACTGGTGAGCAGTTCTTC. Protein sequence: CASSLVAGGTGEQFF.

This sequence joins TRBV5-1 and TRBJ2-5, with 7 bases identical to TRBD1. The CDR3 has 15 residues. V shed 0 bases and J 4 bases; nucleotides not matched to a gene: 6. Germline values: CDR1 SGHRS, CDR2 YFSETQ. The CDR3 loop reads CASSLGQGSRETQYF. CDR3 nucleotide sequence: TGCGCCAGCAGCTTGGGACAGGGAAGTCGAGAGACCCAGTACTTC.

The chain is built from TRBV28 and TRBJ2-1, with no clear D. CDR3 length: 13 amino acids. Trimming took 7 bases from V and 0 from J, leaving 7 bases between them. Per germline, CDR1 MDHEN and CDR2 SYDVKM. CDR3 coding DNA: TGTGCCAGCATTCGGAGCTCCTACAATGAGCAGTTCTTC. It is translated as CASIRSSYNEQFF. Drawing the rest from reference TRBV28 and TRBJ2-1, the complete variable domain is DVKVTQSSRYLVKRTGEKVFLECVQDMDHENMFWYRQDPGLGLRLIYFSYDVKMKEKGDIPEGYSVSREKKERFSLILESASTNQTSMYLCASIRSSYNEQFFGPGTRLTVL.

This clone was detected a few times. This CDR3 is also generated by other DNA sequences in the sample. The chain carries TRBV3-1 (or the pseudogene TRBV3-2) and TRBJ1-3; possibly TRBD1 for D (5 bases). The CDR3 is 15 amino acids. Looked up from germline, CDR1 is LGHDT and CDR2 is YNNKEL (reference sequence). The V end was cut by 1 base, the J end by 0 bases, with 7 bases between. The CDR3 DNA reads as TGTGCCAGCAGCCAAGGGGGCGGCTCTGGAAACACCATATATTTT. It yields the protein CASSQGGGSGNTIYF.

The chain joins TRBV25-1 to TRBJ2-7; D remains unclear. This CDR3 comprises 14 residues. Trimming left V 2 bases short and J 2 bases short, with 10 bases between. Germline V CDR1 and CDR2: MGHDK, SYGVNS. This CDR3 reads CASSEVNSAYEQYF. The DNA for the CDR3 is TGTGCCAGCAGTGAAGTCAACAGTGCCTACGAGCAGTACTTC.

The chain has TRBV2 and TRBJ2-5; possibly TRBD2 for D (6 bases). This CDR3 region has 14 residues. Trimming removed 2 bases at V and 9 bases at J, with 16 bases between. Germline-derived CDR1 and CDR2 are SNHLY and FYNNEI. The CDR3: CASSEPWIGRAQYF. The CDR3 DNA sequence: TGTGCCAGCAGTGAACCTTGGATCGGGAGAGCCCAGTACTTC.

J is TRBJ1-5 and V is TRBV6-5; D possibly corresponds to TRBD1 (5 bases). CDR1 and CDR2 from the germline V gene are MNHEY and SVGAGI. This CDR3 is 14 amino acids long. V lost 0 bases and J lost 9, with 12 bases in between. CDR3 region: CASSYSRGIGPQHF. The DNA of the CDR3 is TGTGCCAGCAGTTACTCAAGGGGAATCGGGCCCCAGCATTTT.

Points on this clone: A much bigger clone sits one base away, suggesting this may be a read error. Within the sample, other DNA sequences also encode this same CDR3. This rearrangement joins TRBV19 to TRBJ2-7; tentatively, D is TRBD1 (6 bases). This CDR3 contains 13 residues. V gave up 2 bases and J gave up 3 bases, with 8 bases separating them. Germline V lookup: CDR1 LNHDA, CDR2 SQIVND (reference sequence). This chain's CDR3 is CASSILQGYEQYF. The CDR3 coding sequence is TGTGCCAGTAGTATACTACAGGGCTACGAGCAGTACTTC.

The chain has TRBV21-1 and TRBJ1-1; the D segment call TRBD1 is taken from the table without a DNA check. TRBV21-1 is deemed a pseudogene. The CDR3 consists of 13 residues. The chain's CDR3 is CASVSDREAEAFF. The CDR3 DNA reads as TGTGCCAGCGTCTCGGACAGGGAGGCCGAAGCTTTCTTT.

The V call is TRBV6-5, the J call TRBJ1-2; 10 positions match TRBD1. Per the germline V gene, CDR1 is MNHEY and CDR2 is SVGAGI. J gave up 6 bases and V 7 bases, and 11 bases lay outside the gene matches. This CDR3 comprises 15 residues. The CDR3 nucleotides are TGTGCCAGCACTGGTAGGGACAGGGGAAGGCATGGCTACACCTTC. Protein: CASTGRDRGRHGYTF.

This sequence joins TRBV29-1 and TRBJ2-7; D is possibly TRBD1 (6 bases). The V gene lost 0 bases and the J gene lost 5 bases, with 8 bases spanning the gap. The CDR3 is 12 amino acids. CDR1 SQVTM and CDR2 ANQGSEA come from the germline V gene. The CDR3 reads CSVEDAGDEQYF. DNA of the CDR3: TGCAGCGTTGAAGATGCAGGGGACGAGCAGTACTTC.

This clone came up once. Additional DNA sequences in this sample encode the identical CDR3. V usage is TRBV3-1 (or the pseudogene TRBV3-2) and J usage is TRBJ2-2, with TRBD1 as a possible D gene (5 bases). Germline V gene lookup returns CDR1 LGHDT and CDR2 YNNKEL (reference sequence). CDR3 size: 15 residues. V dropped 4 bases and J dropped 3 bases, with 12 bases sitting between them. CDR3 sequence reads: CASSLYSGYTGELFF. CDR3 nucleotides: TGTGCCAGCAGCCTGTACTCAGGGTACACCGGGGAGCTGTTTTTT.

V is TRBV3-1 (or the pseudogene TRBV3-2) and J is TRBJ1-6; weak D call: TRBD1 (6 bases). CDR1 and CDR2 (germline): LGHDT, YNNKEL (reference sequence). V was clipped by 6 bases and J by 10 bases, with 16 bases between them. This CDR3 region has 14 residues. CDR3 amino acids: CASRGAGESSPLHF. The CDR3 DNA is TGTGCCAGCAGGGGGGCCGGGGAATCCTCACCCCTCCACTTT.